The 16 T cell receptor beta chains presented below share a single source sample, sequenced in a study of neurological immune-mediated disorders (dated by TCRdb to the late 2010s). Libraries were constructed by 5' RACE. The data were produced on an Illumina HiSeq 2500. TCRdb trimmed public reads at Q25 via fastp, called clones via MiXCR and kept in-frame beta chains. Each CDR3 protein gets just one entry, which takes the most common genes and DNA from the rows behind it. The sample includes fewer than 45,000 distinct CDR3 sequences, with less than 8.5% observed a single time. 4.4% of the sample is held by the ten biggest clonotypes. Sequenced material: PBMCs. Every receptor here comes from a middle-aged woman in good health.

This clonotype was counted at least ten times. The chain uses TRBV7-8 and TRBJ1-2, with a weak D call TRBD1 (5 bases). CDR1 and CDR2 from the germline V gene are SGHVS and FQNEAQ. V was trimmed by 5 bases and J by 1 base, leaving 11 bases between them. The CDR3 is made up of 14 amino acids. The CDR3, as DNA: TGTGCCAGCAGCCCCGGGACGTATAACTATGGCTACACCTTC. It yields the protein CASSPGTYNYGYTF. The full variable domain, with the rest looked up from reference TRBV7-8 and TRBJ1-2, is GAGVSQSPRYKVAKRGQDVALRCDPISGHVSLFWYQQALGQGPEFLTYFQNEAQLDKSGLPSDRFFAERPEGSVSTLKIQRTQQEDSAVYLCASSPGTYNYGYTFGSGTRLTVV.

This clonotype was seen repeatedly, ten times or more. The chain joins TRBV15 to TRBJ2-7; 8 bases are shared with TRBD2. V lost 8 bases to trimming and J lost 2 bases; unmatched junction nucleotides: 8. Germline V gives CDR1 LNHNV, CDR2 YYDKDF (reference sequence). The CDR3 is 14 residues long. The CDR3 is CATHGRGDPYEQYV. The CDR3 DNA follows: TGTGCCACCCACGGGCGGGGGGACCCCTACGAGCAGTACGTC.

The sample holds many counts of this clonotype. Here the CDR3 DNA reads TGTGCCAGCAGTTTTTCTGGGGCCAACGTCCTGACTTTC. Translating it yields CASSFSGANVLTF. This chain joins TRBV12-3 or TRBV12-4 and TRBJ2-6; D gene unclear. The CDR3 has 13 amino acids. Trimming took off 3 bases at V and 1 base at J, with 1 base between the two ends.

This clonotype occurred many times. The chain links TRBV28 to TRBJ2-7, with D possibly TRBD2 on 5 matching bases. V lost 5 bases to trimming and J lost 1 base, with 15 bases between them. This CDR3 has 15 amino acids. The germline V gene has CDR1 MDHEN and CDR2 SYDVKM. CDR3 amino acids: CASSTMTRGSYEQYF. The CDR3 nucleotides are TGTGCCAGCAGTACCATGACCCGCGGGTCCTACGAGCAGTACTTC.

This clonotype was detected many times. The gene calls are TRBV7-6 and TRBJ2-2; tentative D call: TRBD1 (6 bases). Trimming cost V 3 bases and J 1 base, with 6 bases left between them. Germline CDR1 is SGHVS and CDR2 is FNYEAQ. The CDR3 is 14 residues long. CDR3 nucleotides: TGTGCCAGCAGCTTGACAGGGAACACCGGGGAGCTGTTTTTT. It specifies CASSLTGNTGELFF.

This clonotype was observed at least ten times. The rearrangement uses TRBV28 and TRBJ1-1, with 7 bases identical to TRBD1. There are 15 residues in the CDR3. Trimming at V came to 2 bases and at J to 4 bases, leaving 7 bases not matched to a gene. Germline CDR1 and CDR2: MDHEN and SYDVKM. The CDR3 region has the DNA TGTGCCAGCAGTTTACCGACAGGGTTGGGCACTGAAGCTTTCTTT. Amino acid sequence: CASSLPTGLGTEAFF.

The rearrangement links TRBV20-1 to TRBJ2-1, with 7 bases matching TRBD1. Trimming removed 1 base from V and 4 bases from J; junction bases left unmatched: 13. The CDR3 is 17 amino acids. Germline CDR1 and CDR2: DFQATT and SNEGSKA (reference sequence). CDR3 protein: CSARVPLTGPAYNEQFF. The DNA for the CDR3 is TGCAGTGCTAGAGTTCCTTTGACAGGGCCCGCTTACAATGAGCAGTTCTTC.

This clonotype occurred many times. V gene TRBV29-1 combines with J gene TRBJ1-1; a weak D match, TRBD1 (5 bases). From germline, CDR1 is SQVTM and CDR2 ANQGSEA. The V gene lost 4 bases and the J gene lost 6 bases, with 9 bases spanning the gap. The CDR3 spans 11 residues. CDR3 residues: CSVARGSEAFF. CDR3 in DNA: TGCAGCGTTGCCCGGGGCTCTGAAGCTTTCTTT.

This clonotype appeared many times. The chain uses TRBV19 and TRBJ1-5; D not certain. This CDR3 spans 12 amino acids. The germline V and J ends were trimmed by 11 bases and 5 bases, with 13 bases remaining between them. CDR1 is LNHDA and CDR2 is SQIVND in the germline V gene (reference sequence). CDR3 DNA: TGTGCCTCCGGGGAGAAGGATCAGCCCCAGCATTTT. It yields the protein CASGEKDQPQHF.

V usage is TRBV4-1 and J usage is TRBJ1-1; no clear D gene. The CDR3 consists of 13 residues. Trimming left V 6 bases short and J 0 bases short, with 8 bases between. Germline V lookup: CDR1 MGHRA, CDR2 YSYEKL. As DNA, the CDR3 is TGCGCCAGCAGAAGTGGACTGAACACTGAAGCTTTCTTT. Translating gives CASRSGLNTEAFF.

This clonotype was seen many times. V and J are TRBV6-5 and TRBJ1-5; D unclear. Germline V lookup: CDR1 MNHEY, CDR2 SVGAGI. Trimming pared 2 bases from V and 7 bases from J, leaving 9 bases between. This CDR3 contains 13 residues. Here the CDR3 reads CASSYDRNQPQHF. The DNA of the CDR3 is TGTGCCAGCAGTTACGACCGGAACCAGCCCCAGCATTTT.

This clonotype occurred many times. The V gene is TRBV6-1, the J gene TRBJ2-1; 8 bases line up with TRBD2. The CDR3 runs to 12 residues. The junction had 2 bases not matched to a gene; V was cut back by 4 bases and J by 9 bases. From germline, CDR1 is MNHNS and CDR2 SASEGT. CDR3 sequence reads: CASSATSAEQFF. CDR3 coding DNA: TGTGCCAGCAGTGCGACTAGCGCTGAGCAGTTCTTC.

This clonotype was counted many times. The rearrangement uses TRBV7-8 and TRBJ2-3; TRBD1 matches at 10 bases. This CDR3 contains 17 residues. Germline V gene sequence: CDR1 SGHVS, CDR2 FQNEAQ. The junction had 10 bases not matched to a gene; V was cut back by 3 bases and J by 4 bases. The CDR3 here is CASSFPRQGALADTQYF. The CDR3 DNA is TGTGCCAGCAGCTTCCCTAGACAGGGGGCATTGGCAGATACGCAGTATTTT.

The table lists this clonotype with many counts. The chain combines TRBV6-5 with TRBJ2-6; D is possibly TRBD2 (6 bases). The length of the CDR3 is 15 residues. The V and J ends lost 6 bases and 4 bases respectively, with 13 bases between them. The V gene's germline CDR1 is MNHEY and CDR2 SVGAGI. The CDR3 reads CASRIGGPGANVLTF. For the CDR3, the DNA is TGTGCCAGCAGAATAGGAGGGCCCGGGGCCAACGTCCTGACTTTC.

The V call is TRBV3-1, the J call TRBJ1-4, with 8 bases fitting TRBD1. The length of the CDR3 is 14 residues. CDR1 is LGHDT, CDR2 YNNKEL, per germline (reference sequence). With 8 bases clipped from V and 1 base from J, the junction kept 3 bases outside the gene matches. In DNA, the CDR3 is TGTGCCAGCCGAGGACAGGGAACTAATGAAAAACTGTTTTTT. Encoded protein: CASRGQGTNEKLFF.

This clonotype was counted a few times. The rearrangement uses TRBV11-2 and TRBJ2-1; D is unclear. Per the germline V gene, CDR1 is SGHAT and CDR2 is FQNNGV. CDR3 length equals 11 residues. Trimming took off 7 bases at V and 3 bases at J, with 4 bases between the two ends. The CDR3: CASKNYNEQFF. CDR3 DNA sequence: TGTGCCAGCAAGAACTACAATGAGCAGTTCTTC.